What follows are 30 T cell receptor beta chains derived from one specimen sequenced in a study of T cells in Graves' hyperthyroidism and ophthalmopathy (dated by TCRdb to between 2019 and 2020). Receptors were amplified or captured by multiplex PCR. Sequencing took place on an Illumina HiSeq 2000. Amplification of TCR beta CDR3 regions was carried out from RNA transcripts. The first round of RT-PCR for the TCR CDR3 was performed with the HTBI primer set and the Qiagen OneStep RT-PCR kit. TCRdb trimmed public reads at Q25 via fastp, called clones via MiXCR and kept in-frame beta chains. Merged by CDR3 protein, the rows form single entries marked with the most common genes and DNA. The sample contains approximately 590,000 distinct CDR3 sequences, about a sixth of them found a single time. Clones ranked in the top ten supply under 8% of the sample. The sample taken for sequencing was blood. The origin of the receptors is a woman aged 30 to 39 with Graves' hyperthyroidism.

This clonotype has at least ten counts. The chain uses TRBV3-1 and TRBJ2-2; D unresolved. Trimming took 0 bases from V and 5 from J, leaving 7 bases between them. The length of the CDR3 is 14 residues. The germline gives CDR1 LGHDT, CDR2 YNNKEL (reference sequence). The CDR3 nucleotides read TGTGCCAGCAGCCAAGATCAAGCGACCGGGGAGCTGTTTTTT. This sequence encodes CASSQDQATGELFF.

The CDR3 nucleotides are TGTGCCAGCCGTCAGGACAGGGGTACAATGGCACCCCTCCACTTT. Translated: CASRQDRGTMAPLHF. The chain links TRBV6-1 to TRBJ1-6, with TRBD1 matching 9 bases. Trimming removed 8 bases from V and 11 bases from J; junction bases left unmatched: 13. Germline lookup yields CDR1 MNHNS and CDR2 SASEGT. This CDR3 spans 15 amino acids.

The chain joins TRBV9 to TRBJ2-1, with TRBD1 as a possible D gene (6 bases). Trimming pared 4 bases from V and 7 bases from J, leaving 15 bases between. The CDR3 totals 14 residues. Germline V gives CDR1 SGDLS, CDR2 YYNGEE. CDR3 loop: CASSTIPGQNEQFF. The CDR3 nucleotides read TGTGCCAGCAGCACCATCCCCGGACAGAATGAGCAGTTCTTC.

The chain uses TRBV7-2 and TRBJ1-3, with D unresolved. The CDR3 covers 14 residues. Germline V gene lookup returns CDR1 SGHTA and CDR2 FQGNSA. V was trimmed by 3 bases and J by 6 bases, leaving 12 bases between them. The CDR3 region is CASSLFGSENTIYF. The CDR3 DNA reads as TGTGCCAGCAGCTTGTTCGGGAGCGAAAACACCATATATTTT.

This clonotype occurred a few times. This chain uses TRBV29-1 with TRBJ2-7; D possibly corresponds to TRBD1 (6 bases). CDR3 length equals 15 residues. The germline V and J ends were trimmed by 2 bases and 2 bases, with 16 bases remaining between them. Germline V gene sequence: CDR1 SQVTM, CDR2 ANQGSEA. The CDR3 DNA follows: TGCAGCGTTGAAACCGGGACAACACCACCCTACGAGCAGTACTTC. Its protein is CSVETGTTPPYEQYF.

This clonotype was seen only a few times. This sequence joins TRBV19 and TRBJ2-1, with TRBD2 identical over 13 bases. The CDR3 runs to 16 residues. Germline-derived CDR1 and CDR2 are LNHDA and SQIVND (reference sequence). After removal of 4 bases from V and 6 bases from J, the junction contained 6 bases not matched to a gene. For the CDR3, the DNA is TGTGCCAGTAGTACCGGACTAGCGGGAGACCGCAATGAGCAGTTCTTC. This sequence encodes CASSTGLAGDRNEQFF.

J is TRBJ2-3 and V is TRBV10-3, with 8 positions matching TRBD2. Germline V gene sequence: CDR1 ENHRY, CDR2 SYGVKD. J lost 5 bases, V lost 7 bases, and 11 bases had no gene match. This CDR3 contains 15 residues. CDR3 coding DNA: TGTGCCATCAAAGGGGCGGGAGGAGGTGAAGATACGCAGTATTTT. Translation gives CAIKGAGGGEDTQYF.

The table lists this clonotype with a few counts. The rearrangement links TRBV5-4 to TRBJ2-3, with D possibly TRBD2 on 6 matching bases. Germline loops: CDR1 SGHNT, CDR2 YYREEE (reference sequence). This CDR3 spans 15 amino acids. Trimming left V 4 bases short and J 3 bases short, with 15 bases between. Here the CDR3 DNA reads TGTGCCAGCAGCCACCGGGGGAGAGGGACAGATACGCAGTATTTT. Residues: CASSHRGRGTDTQYF.

This clonotype was detected ten times or more. The V gene is TRBV20-1, the J gene TRBJ2-5; D is unresolved. This CDR3 contains 11 residues. Germline CDR1 DFQATT, CDR2 SNEGSKA (reference sequence). V was trimmed by 6 bases and J by 2 bases, leaving 7 bases between them. CDR3 in amino acids: CSATEQETQYF. Here the CDR3 DNA reads TGCAGTGCCACAGAGCAAGAGACCCAGTACTTC.

This clonotype was detected many times. The chain has TRBV7-9 and TRBJ2-1, with a possible D match to TRBD2 (6 bases). Germline CDR1 and CDR2: SEHNR and FQNEAQ (reference sequence). CDR3 size: 18 residues. Trimming left V 0 bases short and J 9 bases short, with 24 bases between. CDR3 amino acids: CASSLAFDFPGVVGEQFF. The DNA for the CDR3 is TGTGCCAGCAGCTTAGCGTTTGATTTTCCGGGAGTGGTAGGTGAGCAGTTCTTC.

The table lists this clonotype with many counts. The V gene is TRBV5-1, the J gene TRBJ2-2, with a tentative D call TRBD1 (5 bases). The CDR3 totals 17 residues. The V gene's germline CDR1 is SGHRS and CDR2 YFSETQ. With 4 bases removed from V and 0 bases from J, the gap between germline ends came to 16 bases. CDR3 in DNA: TGCGCCAGCAGCACCCGACAGACGTTCGCGAACACCGGGGAGCTGTTTTTT. Protein: CASSTRQTFANTGELFF.

The rearrangement uses TRBV4-1 and TRBJ2-5, with TRBD2 matching 7 bases. Germline V CDR1 and CDR2: MGHRA, YSYEKL. The V segment lost 1 base and the J segment 5 bases; nucleotides outside the gene matches: 4. This CDR3 region has 14 residues. CDR3 protein: CASSQVGGLETQYF. CDR3 in DNA: TGCGCCAGCAGCCAAGTCGGGGGGTTGGAGACCCAGTACTTC.

This clonotype was detected many times. The rearrangement links TRBV29-1 to TRBJ2-2, with D possibly called TRBD1 or TRBD2 (5 bases each). CDR1 SQVTM and CDR2 ANQGSEA come from the germline V gene. Between the trimmed V and J ends, which lost 7 bases and 0 bases, there was a span of 12 bases. There are 14 residues in the CDR3. The CDR3 nucleotides read TGCAGCGCCCGGGGCAGAACGAACACCGGGGAGCTGTTTTTT. Amino acids: CSARGRTNTGELFF.

This clonotype was seen at least ten times. The DNA of the CDR3 is TGTGCCAGCAGGCCACTAGCGGAGAACTACGAGCAGTACTTC. The encoded protein is CASRPLAENYEQYF. V gene TRBV28 combines with J gene TRBJ2-7; TRBD2 aligns across 8 bases. V shed 6 bases and J 3 bases; nucleotides not matched to a gene: 7. Germline V CDR1 and CDR2: MDHEN, SYDVKM. CDR3 length: 14 amino acids.

In this sample, this clonotype turned up many times. V is TRBV3-1 and J is TRBJ2-3, with TRBD1 matching 9 bases. From germline, CDR1 is LGHDT and CDR2 YNNKEL (reference sequence). This CDR3 is 16 amino acids long. With 5 bases clipped from V and 4 bases from J, the junction kept 10 bases outside the gene matches. This CDR3 is CASSAGTGKRADTQYF. The DNA of the CDR3 is TGTGCCAGCAGCGCAGGGACAGGGAAAAGGGCAGATACGCAGTATTTT.

The V gene is TRBV12-3 or TRBV12-4, the J gene TRBJ2-1; TRBD2 agrees at 12 bases. The length of the CDR3 is 15 residues. Trimming cost V 5 bases and J 8 bases; bases outside gene matches: 7. The CDR3, as DNA: TGTGCCAGCAGTCGGACTAGCGGGATCGCCGATGAGCAGTTCTTC. Translating it yields CASSRTSGIADEQFF.

The V and J genes are TRBV9 and TRBJ2-1; D perhaps matches TRBD2 (5 bases). This CDR3 contains 14 residues. Trimming stripped 1 base from V and 3 bases from J, with 8 bases between. From germline, CDR1 is SGDLS and CDR2 YYNGEE. The CDR3 region has the DNA TGTGCCAGCAGCGTAAGCGGCGGCTACAATGAGCAGTTCTTC. Its translation: CASSVSGGYNEQFF. Filled out from reference TRBV9 and TRBJ2-1, the complete variable domain reads DSGVTQTPKHLITATGQRVTLRCSPRSGDLSVYWYQQSLDQGLQFLIQYYNGEERAKGNILERFSAQQFPDLHSELNLSSLELGDSALYFCASSVSGGYNEQFFGPGTRLTVL.

About this clonotype itself: Likely a read error: the CDR3 ends without its conserved phenylalanine or tryptophan. The chain employs TRBV2 and TRBJ2-7, with D perhaps given as TRBD1 or TRBD2 (6 bases each). CDR1 is SNHLY and CDR2 is FYNNEI in the germline V gene. The CDR3 runs 15 residues. DNA for the CDR3: TGCGCCAGCAGCCAACTGAGGGGGGTTCCCTACGAGCAGTACCTC. It translates to CASSQLRGVPYEQYL.

In this sample, this clonotype turned up a few times. This chain joins TRBV5-4 and TRBJ2-3; no reliable D call. In germline, CDR1 is SGHNT, CDR2 YYREEE (reference sequence). The CDR3 has 15 amino acids. With 1 base removed from V and 3 bases from J, the gap between germline ends came to 12 bases. For the CDR3, the DNA is TGTGCCAGCAGCTTGATTCAGGCTGCTACAGATACGCAGTATTTT. This translates into CASSLIQAATDTQYF.

This clonotype was seen only a few times. The chain links TRBV6-5 to TRBJ2-6; D not certain. The ends were cut back, 4 bases at V and 0 bases at J, with 13 bases in the middle. CDR1 MNHEY and CDR2 SVGAGI come from the germline V gene. The CDR3 extends over 17 amino acids. CDR3 coding DNA: TGTGCCAGCAGTTCCGCGGACGGAGTCTCTGGGGCCAACGTCCTGACTTTC. Protein product: CASSSADGVSGANVLTF.

This clonotype was seen a handful of times. CDR3: CASSLNQVHTEAFF. The CDR3 DNA reads as TGTGCCAGTTCACTCAACCAGGTACACACTGAAGCTTTCTTT. The chain is built from TRBV27 and TRBJ1-1; D ambiguous. Trimming left V 9 bases short and J 3 bases short, with 17 bases between. The CDR3 length is 14 residues. Germline CDR1 and CDR2: MNHEY and SMNVEV (reference sequence).

This clonotype was found many times. The rearrangement uses TRBV3-1 and TRBJ2-7; D might be TRBD1 (5 bases). Germline loops: CDR1 LGHDT, CDR2 YNNKEL (reference sequence). The CDR3 totals 14 residues. V lost 3 bases and J 1 base, leaving 10 bases between the germline ends. The CDR3 is CASSHGASSYEQYF. The CDR3 nucleotides read TGTGCCAGCAGCCATGGGGCTTCATCCTACGAGCAGTACTTC.

This chain uses TRBV5-1 with TRBJ1-5; D is uncertain. The CDR3 has 15 residues. CDR1 SGHRS and CDR2 YFSETQ come from the germline V gene. V gave up 4 bases and J gave up 11 bases, with 22 bases separating them. The CDR3 here is CASSVNGRSVSTQHF. The DNA of the CDR3 is TGCGCCAGCAGCGTAAACGGGCGGTCAGTTTCGACCCAGCATTTT.

This chain connects TRBV15 to TRBJ2-7, with 9 bases fitting TRBD1. Germline CDR1 is LNHNV and CDR2 is YYDKDF (reference sequence). J was trimmed by 3 bases and V by 6 bases; bases with no gene match: 9. The CDR3 is 15 residues long. CDR3: CATRPGTGRDYEQYF. CDR3 DNA sequence: TGTGCCACCAGACCAGGGACAGGGAGGGACTACGAGCAGTACTTC.

This clonotype was found many times. The chain recombines TRBV2 with TRBJ1-4; the D is unclear. The germline V gene encodes CDR1 SNHLY and CDR2 FYNNEI. This CDR3 region has 13 residues. V lost 1 base and J 9 bases, leaving 9 bases between the germline ends. CDR3 protein: CASSEGSTQKLFF. The CDR3 DNA reads as TGTGCCAGCAGTGAAGGAAGTACGCAAAAACTGTTTTTT.

This clonotype has at least ten counts. V usage is TRBV18 and J usage is TRBJ2-1, with D tentatively TRBD2 (6 bases). This CDR3 has 15 amino acids. The V end was cut by 3 bases, the J end by 3 bases, with 12 bases between. Germline lookup yields CDR1 KGHSH and CDR2 LQKENI. CDR3 sequence (DNA): TGTGCCAGCTCACCGGGCCGGGGAGGCTACAATGAGCAGTTCTTC. Translating gives CASSPGRGGYNEQFF.

V usage is TRBV7-2 and J usage is TRBJ2-2; D not resolved. CDR1 is SGHTA, CDR2 FQGNSA, per germline. Trimming cost V 3 bases and J 1 base, with 9 bases left between them. This CDR3 has 15 amino acids. Here the CDR3 DNA reads TGTGCCAGCAGCTTGGATGGGGAGAACACCGGGGAGCTGTTTTTT. Residues: CASSLDGENTGELFF.

Ten or more counts support this clonotype. The chain couples TRBV19 to TRBJ2-1, with 7 bases fitting TRBD2. The V segment lost 5 bases and the J segment 4 bases; nucleotides outside the gene matches: 14. The CDR3 length is 17 residues. Germline V CDR1 and CDR2: LNHDA, SQIVND (reference sequence). CDR3 loop: CASSDPFSGGQYNEQFF. CDR3 DNA: TGTGCCAGTAGTGACCCTTTTTCGGGAGGCCAATACAATGAGCAGTTCTTC. Combining the CDR3 with reference TRBV19 and TRBJ2-1 gives the whole variable domain DGGITQSPKYLFRKEGQNVTLSCEQNLNHDAMYWYRQDPGQGLRLIYYSQIVNDFQKGDIAEGYSVSREKKESFPLTVTSAQKNPTAFYLCASSDPFSGGQYNEQFFGPGTRLTVL.

This clonotype was found many times. The chain couples TRBV7-3 to TRBJ2-1, with 7 bases lining up with TRBD1. V gave up 3 bases and J gave up 8 bases; unmatched junction bases: 4. Germline CDR1 is SGHTA and CDR2 is FQGTGA. The CDR3 has 13 amino acids. CDR3 in DNA: TGTGCCAGCAGCTTGACAGGGAGCCATGAGCAGTTCTTC. Translation: CASSLTGSHEQFF.

This clonotype appeared a few times. At one end the junction does not follow the germline gene, possibly because of a read error. The chain recombines TRBV20-1 with TRBJ2-1, with TRBD2 matching over 11 bases. The germline gives CDR1 DFQATT, CDR2 SNEGSKA (reference sequence). CDR3 length equals 18 residues. CDR3 amino acids: CSARSLAGGGVPYNGQFF. The CDR3 bases are TGCAGTGCTAGATCGCTAGCGGGAGGAGGTGTTCCCTACAATGGGCAGTTCTTC.